Each of the 30 T cell receptor beta chains below was sequenced from the same sample in a study of response to subunit inactivated influenza vaccine. TCRdb passed the RT-PCR reads through MiXCR, listing each CDR3 protein once. The profile shows approximately 500,000 distinct CDR3 sequences, 13% of them singletons. Sample: PBMCs from blood, taken about 40 days after vaccination. The receptors come from a man aged 45-60 years who received an inactivated influenza vaccine.

This sequence joins TRBV4-2 and TRBJ2-5; 9 bases line up with TRBD1. The V gene's germline CDR1 is LGHNA and CDR2 YNFKEQ. CDR3 length: 16 amino acids. Germline trimming cut 6 bases from V and 0 bases from J; bases unmatched to any gene: 8. DNA for the CDR3: TGTGCCAGCAGTCTCGACAGGGGGGCTTACCAAGAGACCCAGTACTTC. Its protein is CASSLDRGAYQETQYF.

The rearrangement joins TRBV7-9 to TRBJ2-3; D call uncertain. The CDR3 runs to 15 residues. The ends were cut back, 3 bases at V and 0 bases at J, with 10 bases in the middle. CDR1 SEHNR and CDR2 FQNEAQ come from the germline V gene (reference sequence). This CDR3 reads CASSLTESSTDTQYF. The CDR3 coding sequence is TGTGCCAGCAGCTTGACGGAGTCTAGCACAGATACGCAGTATTTT.

The rearrangement links TRBV10-3 to TRBJ2-1; a possible D gene is TRBD2 (5 bases). The CDR3 is 14 amino acids. Germline V CDR1 and CDR2: ENHRY, SYGVKD. V was cut by 8 bases and J by 5 bases, with 16 bases left in between. The CDR3 protein is CAIQDSGMNNEQFF. CDR3 in DNA: TGTGCCATCCAAGATTCGGGGATGAACAATGAGCAGTTCTTC.

This clonotype was seen a few times. This rearrangement joins TRBV18 to TRBJ2-1, with 7 bases aligning to TRBD1. Losses at the gene ends were 5 bases for V and 5 bases for J; bases not matched to a gene: 15. The germline CDR1 and CDR2 sequences are KGHSH and LQKENI. The CDR3 is made up of 17 amino acids. CDR3 in amino acids: CASSTRQGGSNHNEQFF. Written as DNA, the CDR3 is TGTGCCAGCTCAACCCGACAGGGTGGAAGTAATCACAATGAGCAGTTCTTC.

This clonotype was seen a handful of times. The V call is TRBV20-1, the J call TRBJ2-2, with D possibly matching TRBD1 (6 bases). The CDR3 has 13 residues. The V gene's germline CDR1 is DFQATT and CDR2 SNEGSKA (reference sequence). The V and J ends lost 3 bases and 4 bases respectively, with 9 bases between them. This CDR3 reads CSARDRSTGELFF. The CDR3 bases are TGCAGTGCTAGGGACAGATCCACCGGGGAGCTGTTTTTT.

This chain links TRBV18 with TRBJ1-4, with 7 bases identical to TRBD1. CDR1 is KGHSH, CDR2 LQKENI, per germline. V lost 4 bases to trimming and J lost 5 bases; unmatched junction nucleotides: 7. The CDR3 has 15 residues. DNA of the CDR3: TGTGCCAGCTCACTGACCGGGACAGAGAATGAAAAACTGTTTTTT. Amino acid sequence: CASSLTGTENEKLFF.

The chain couples TRBV5-6 to TRBJ2-5; TRBD1 matches 7 bases. The CDR3 is 18 residues long. The germline gives CDR1 SGHDT, CDR2 YYEEEE. V shed 0 bases and J 5 bases; nucleotides not matched to a gene: 16. CDR3 loop: CASSLAAFSDRAGETQYF. CDR3 sequence (DNA): TGTGCCAGCAGCTTGGCCGCTTTTTCCGACAGGGCTGGGGAGACCCAGTACTTC.

This clonotype was recorded only once. This chain uses TRBV6-9 with TRBJ2-7; either TRBD1 or TRBD2 may supply D (6 bases each). The V and J ends lost 6 bases and 3 bases respectively, with 15 bases between them. The CDR3 is made up of 14 amino acids. Germline assignment: CDR1 MNHGY and CDR2 SVAAGI. CDR3 sequence reads: CASSPGGNCYEQYF. CDR3 sequence (DNA): TGTGCCAGCAGCCCCGGGGGCAACTGCTACGAGCAGTACTTC.

This clonotype was seen a handful of times. J is TRBJ2-7 and V is TRBV4-3; the D call may be TRBD1 or TRBD2 (5 bases each). This CDR3 spans 16 amino acids. The germline V and J ends were trimmed by 0 bases and 3 bases, with 15 bases remaining between them. Germline V gene sequence: CDR1 LGHNA, CDR2 YSLEER. The CDR3 sequence: CASSQEGQAAVYEQYF. The CDR3 bases are TGCGCCAGCAGCCAAGAAGGACAAGCGGCCGTCTACGAGCAGTACTTC.

The chain recombines TRBV20-1 with TRBJ2-6; 11 bases fit TRBD1. With 5 bases clipped from V and 0 bases from J, the junction kept 12 bases outside the gene matches. The CDR3 totals 19 residues. Germline values: CDR1 DFQATT, CDR2 SNEGSKA (reference sequence). The DNA for the CDR3 is TGCAGTGCTTCGGGTATCCCGGGACAGGGGGTCTCTGGGGCCAACGTCCTGACTTTC. Amino acid sequence: CSASGIPGQGVSGANVLTF.

The V and J genes are TRBV5-1 and TRBJ2-7; no definite D call. The CDR3 has 13 residues. The germline gives CDR1 SGHRS, CDR2 YFSETQ. V lost 0 bases, J lost 7 bases, and 11 bases lay in between. The CDR3 is CASSLAELDEQYF. CDR3 in DNA: TGCGCCAGCAGCTTGGCAGAGCTGGATGAGCAGTACTTC.

The rearrangement joins TRBV7-9 to TRBJ2-1; tentative D call: TRBD2 (5 bases). The V end lost 5 bases, the J end lost 9 bases, and 23 bases lay between the germline ends. The length of the CDR3 is 16 residues. Germline V gives CDR1 SEHNR, CDR2 FQNEAQ (reference sequence). CDR3 in amino acids: CASSPSRRLTSAEQFF. The CDR3 DNA sequence: TGTGCCAGCAGCCCCTCCCGGCGGCTAACTAGTGCTGAGCAGTTCTTC. Variable domain in full (rest from reference TRBV7-9 and TRBJ2-1): DTGVSQNPRHKITKRGQNVTFRCDPISEHNRLYWYRQTLGQGPEFLTYFQNEAQLEKSRLLSDRFSAERPKGSFSTLEIQRTEQGDSAMYLCASSPSRRLTSAEQFFGPGTRLTVL.

In its sample, this clonotype was seen many times. CDR3 loop: CASSPGGQGHTGELFF. CDR3 bases: TGTGCCAGCAGCCCTGGAGGACAGGGGCACACCGGGGAGCTGTTTTTT. The V call is TRBV9, the J call TRBJ2-2; 9 nucleotides align to TRBD1. The CDR3 contains 16 residues. The junction had 7 bases not matched to a gene; V was cut back by 4 bases and J by 3 bases. CDR1 and CDR2 (germline): SGDLS, YYNGEE.

There are a few counts of this clonotype. The V gene is TRBV19, the J gene TRBJ1-5, with 9 positions matching TRBD1. This CDR3 is 16 amino acids long. Trimming removed 3 bases from V and 1 base from J; junction bases left unmatched: 4. Germline values: CDR1 LNHDA, CDR2 SQIVND (reference sequence). The CDR3 DNA follows: TGTGCCAGTAGTATTGTGGGACAGGGAAGCAATCAGCCCCAGCATTTT. It translates to CASSIVGQGSNQPQHF.

The chain employs TRBV28 and TRBJ1-3; D unclear. Trimming removed 1 base at V and 7 bases at J, with 11 bases between. In germline, CDR1 is MDHEN, CDR2 SYDVKM. The CDR3 contains 14 residues. This CDR3 is CASSLYGLGNTIYF. DNA of the CDR3: TGTGCCAGCAGTTTATATGGGCTGGGGAACACCATATATTTT.

This clonotype was counted many times. The CDR3 is CASSHSLGQLYEQYF. The CDR3 nucleotides read TGTGCCAGCAGCCACTCGTTGGGACAACTCTACGAGCAGTACTTC. The rearrangement joins TRBV12-3 or TRBV12-4 to TRBJ2-7; D may be TRBD1 (6 bases). V gave up 6 bases and J gave up 3 bases, with 18 bases separating them. The CDR3 is 15 amino acids.

The chain has TRBV12-3 or TRBV12-4 and TRBJ2-7; TRBD2 agrees at 12 bases. The CDR3 sequence is 15 residues long. V shed 2 bases and J 6 bases; nucleotides not matched to a gene: 5. The CDR3 sequence is CASSLRLAGAGEQYF. The DNA of the CDR3 is TGTGCCAGCAGTTTAAGACTAGCGGGGGCCGGCGAGCAGTACTTC.

This clonotype was counted only a few times. This chain joins TRBV5-1 and TRBJ2-5, with TRBD2 matching over 10 bases. This CDR3 has 16 amino acids. Germline loops: CDR1 SGHRS, CDR2 YFSETQ. Trimming took 1 base from V and 2 from J; bases not matched to a gene: 5. CDR3 DNA: TGCGCCAGCAGCTTGCAAGCGGGAGGGGAACAAGAGACCCAGTACTTC. Amino acids: CASSLQAGGEQETQYF.

This clonotype was seen a few times. This sequence joins TRBV24-1 and TRBJ2-1; 11 nucleotides match TRBD2. V lost 7 bases, J lost 3 bases, and 13 bases stayed unmatched. Germline CDR1 KGHDR, CDR2 SFDVKD. The CDR3 has 18 residues. The CDR3: CATSPNPGLAANYNEQFF. CDR3 coding DNA: TGTGCCACCAGCCCGAACCCGGGACTAGCGGCCAACTACAATGAGCAGTTCTTC.

In its sample, this clonotype was seen many times. This chain uses TRBV20-1 with TRBJ1-5; 8 positions match TRBD1. The CDR3 is made up of 15 amino acids. J gave up 0 bases and V 3 bases, and 4 bases lay outside the gene matches. Germline assignment: CDR1 DFQATT and CDR2 SNEGSKA (reference sequence). The CDR3 nucleotides read TGCAGTGCTAGGGGGACAGGATATAGCAATCAGCCCCAGCATTTT. Protein sequence: CSARGTGYSNQPQHF.

This clonotype has just a few counts. The V gene is TRBV28, the J gene TRBJ2-1; 7 bases match TRBD2. This CDR3 is 15 amino acids long. Unmatched junction bases numbered 9, after V lost 6 bases and J lost 4 bases. Germline V lookup: CDR1 MDHEN, CDR2 SYDVKM. The CDR3 loop is CASSRTSELYNEQFF. The CDR3 nucleotides read TGTGCCAGCAGCCGCACTAGCGAGCTTTACAATGAGCAGTTCTTC.

The rearrangement uses TRBV10-2 and TRBJ1-4, with D perhaps TRBD1 (6 bases). V shed 4 bases and J shed 0 bases, with 15 bases lying between them. The germline gives CDR1 WSHSY, CDR2 SAAADI. The CDR3 consists of 17 residues. The CDR3 DNA reads as TGCGCCAGCAGTGCGGGACACCTCCTTGCAACTAATGAAAAACTGTTTTTT. Residues: CASSAGHLLATNEKLFF.

The rearrangement uses TRBV12-3 or TRBV12-4 and TRBJ1-4; TRBD1 is a possible D gene (6 bases). CDR3 length: 15 residues. V was shortened by 5 bases and J by 8 bases, with 18 bases between the two germline ends. CDR3 DNA: TGTGCCAGCAGTCCCCATGCGGGAGGGGGGGAAAAACTGTTTTTT. Amino acids: CASSPHAGGGEKLFF.

This clonotype was counted only a few times. The rearrangement links TRBV5-1 to TRBJ2-3; D gene unclear. The CDR3 is made up of 13 amino acids. Germline assignment: CDR1 SGHRS and CDR2 YFSETQ. V was cut by 3 bases and J by 4 bases, with 9 bases left in between. This CDR3 reads CASSSTQADTQYF. The CDR3 DNA reads TGCGCCAGCAGCTCAACTCAAGCAGATACGCAGTATTTT. Based on the CDR3 plus reference TRBV5-1 and TRBJ2-3, the full variable domain is KAGVTQTPRYLIKTRGQQVTLSCSPISGHRSVSWYQQTPGQGLQFLFEYFSETQRNKGNFPGRFSGRQFSNSRSEMNVSTLELGDSALYLCASSSTQADTQYFGPGTRLTVL.

This clonotype was seen more than once but under ten times. The rearrangement uses TRBV4-3 and TRBJ2-7, with 10 bases fitting TRBD1. Germline V CDR1 and CDR2: LGHNA, YSLEER. J lost 3 bases, V lost 4 bases, and 6 bases had no gene match. The CDR3 is 15 residues long. CDR3 region: CASSLRTGGGYEQYF. The CDR3 nucleotides read TGCGCCAGCAGCCTTCGGACAGGGGGAGGCTACGAGCAGTACTTC.

In its sample, this clonotype was seen a few times. V and J are TRBV20-1 and TRBJ1-4, with a possible D match to TRBD1 (5 bases). Germline lookup yields CDR1 DFQATT and CDR2 SNEGSKA (reference sequence). The V and J ends lost 7 bases and 8 bases respectively, with 17 bases between them. The CDR3 sequence is 13 residues long. The CDR3: CSVRRGGEEKLFF. CDR3 DNA sequence: TGCAGTGTCCGACGTGGGGGTGAGGAAAAACTGTTTTTT.

This clonotype was counted a few times. This chain connects TRBV5-6 to TRBJ2-2, with 11 bases lining up with TRBD1. Germline V CDR1 and CDR2: SGHDT, YYEEEE. CDR3 length: 16 residues. Unmatched junction bases numbered 8, after V lost 2 bases and J lost 8 bases. Here the CDR3 reads CASSFRTGGGSGELFF. The CDR3 region has the DNA TGTGCCAGCAGCTTCAGGACAGGGGGCGGATCGGGGGAGCTGTTTTTT.

The chain employs TRBV6-1 and TRBJ1-4, with TRBD1 matching 9 bases. V shed 4 bases and J 8 bases; nucleotides not matched to a gene: 8. This CDR3 region has 15 residues. Germline values: CDR1 MNHNS, CDR2 SASEGT. CDR3 protein: CASSAETGGREKLFF. CDR3 nucleotide sequence: TGTGCCAGCAGTGCAGAAACAGGGGGCCGCGAAAAACTGTTTTTT.

V gene TRBV7-2 combines with J gene TRBJ2-1, with TRBD2 identical over 8 bases. This CDR3 is 18 amino acids long. The germline gives CDR1 SGHTA, CDR2 FQGNSA. J lost 5 bases, V lost 1 base, and 13 bases had no gene match. CDR3 region: CASSLGPGVRAGDNEQFF. CDR3 nucleotides: TGTGCCAGCAGCTTAGGGCCGGGGGTACGAGCGGGGGACAATGAGCAGTTCTTC. Drawing the rest from reference TRBV7-2 and TRBJ2-1, the complete variable domain is GAGVSQSPSNKVTEKGKDVELRCDPISGHTALYWYRQSLGQGLEFLIYFQGNSAPDKSGLPSDRFSAERTGGSVSTLTIQRTQQEDSAVYLCASSLGPGVRAGDNEQFFGPGTRLTVL.

V is TRBV20-1 and J is TRBJ2-7; 7 positions agree with TRBD1. J gave up 4 bases and V 0 bases, and 3 bases lay outside the gene matches. This CDR3 contains 13 residues. CDR1 and CDR2 from the germline V gene are DFQATT and SNEGSKA (reference sequence). The CDR3 sequence is CSAREGGEYEQYF. CDR3 nucleotides: TGCAGTGCTAGAGAAGGGGGCGAATACGAGCAGTACTTC.